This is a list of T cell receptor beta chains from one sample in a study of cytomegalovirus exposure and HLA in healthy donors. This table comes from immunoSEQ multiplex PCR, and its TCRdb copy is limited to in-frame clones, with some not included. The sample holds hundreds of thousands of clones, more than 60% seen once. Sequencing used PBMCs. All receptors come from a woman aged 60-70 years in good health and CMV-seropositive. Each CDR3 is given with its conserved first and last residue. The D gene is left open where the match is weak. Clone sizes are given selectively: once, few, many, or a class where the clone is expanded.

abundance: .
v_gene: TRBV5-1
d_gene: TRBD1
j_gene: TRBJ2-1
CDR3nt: TGCGCCAGCAGCATGACAGGGGGTTCCTACAATGAGCAGTTCTTC
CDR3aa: CASSMTGGSYNEQFF

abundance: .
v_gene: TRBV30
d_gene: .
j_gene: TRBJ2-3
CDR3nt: TGTGCCTGGAGTGTCCTAGATACGCAGTATTTT
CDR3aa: CAWSVLDTQYF

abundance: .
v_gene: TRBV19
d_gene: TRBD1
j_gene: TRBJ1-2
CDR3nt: TGTGCCAGTAGCCCACAGGGGGCCCGACCGATTTATGGCTACACCTTC
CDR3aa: CASSPQGARPIYGYTF

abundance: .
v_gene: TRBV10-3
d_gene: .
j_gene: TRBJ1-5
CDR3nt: TGTGCCATCAGTGTAGACAGTTACAATCAGCCCCAGCATTTT
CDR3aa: CAISVDSYNQPQHF

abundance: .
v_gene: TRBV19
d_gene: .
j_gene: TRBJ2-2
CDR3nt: TGTGCCAGTAGTATTGAGTGGCGGGGCACCGGGGAGCTGTTTTTT
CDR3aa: CASSIEWRGTGELFF

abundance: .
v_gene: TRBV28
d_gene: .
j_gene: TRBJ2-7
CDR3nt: TGTGCCAGCACACGGGGGGCTAGCGGATCCTACGAGCAGTACTTC
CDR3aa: CASTRGASGSYEQYF

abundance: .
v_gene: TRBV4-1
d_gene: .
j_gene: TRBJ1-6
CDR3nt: TGCGCCAGCAGCCAAGATTGGCAGGGGTATTCACCCCTCCACTTT
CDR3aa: CASSQDWQGYSPLHF

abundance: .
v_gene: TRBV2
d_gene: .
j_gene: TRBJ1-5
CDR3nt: TGTGCCAGCAGTGGGAGGGCGAGAGGCAATCAGCCCCAGCATTTT
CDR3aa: CASSGRARGNQPQHF

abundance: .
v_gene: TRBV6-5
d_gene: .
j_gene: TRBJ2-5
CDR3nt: TGTGCCAGCAGTCCAGATTCGGAGACCCAGTACTTC
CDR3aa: CASSPDSETQYF

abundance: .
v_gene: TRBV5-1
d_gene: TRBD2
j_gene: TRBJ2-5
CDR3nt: TGCGCCAGCAGCCCCACTAGCGGGAGGGCCGGGGAGACCCAGTACTTC
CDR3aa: CASSPTSGRAGETQYF

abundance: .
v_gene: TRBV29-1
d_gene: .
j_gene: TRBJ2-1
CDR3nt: TGCAGCGTTGGAATCCTAGCGAGAATGAATGAGCAGTTCTTC
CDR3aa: CSVGILARMNEQFF

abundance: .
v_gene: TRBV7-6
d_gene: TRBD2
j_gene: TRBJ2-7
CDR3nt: TGTGCCAGCAGCTCCGTAAGAGTCGGGGACTACTACGAGCAGTACTTC
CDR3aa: CASSSVRVGDYYEQYF

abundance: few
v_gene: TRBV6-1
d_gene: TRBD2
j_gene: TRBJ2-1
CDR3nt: TGTGCCAGCAGTATGGGACTAGCCTACAATGAGCAGTTCTTC
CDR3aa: CASSMGLAYNEQFF

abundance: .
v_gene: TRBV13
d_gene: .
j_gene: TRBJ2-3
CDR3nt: TGTGCCAGCAGCTTACGCCAGGGATGGGACACAGATACGCAGTATTTT
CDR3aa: CASSLRQGWDTDTQYF

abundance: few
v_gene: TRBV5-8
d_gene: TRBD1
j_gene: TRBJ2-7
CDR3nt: TGTGCCAGCAGCTTGGCCGTCTCCTCACAGGGGGTCCACGAGCAGTACTTC
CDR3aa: CASSLAVSSQGVHEQYF

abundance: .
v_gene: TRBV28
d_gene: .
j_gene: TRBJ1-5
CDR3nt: TGTGCCAGCAGGGGGGCAGGCCAAGCGCCCCAGCATTTT
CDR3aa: CASRGAGQAPQHF

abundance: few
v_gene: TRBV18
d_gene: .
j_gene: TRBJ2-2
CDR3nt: TGTGCCAGCTCACCAGCGCAAGACACCGGGGAGCTGTTTTTT
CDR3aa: CASSPAQDTGELFF

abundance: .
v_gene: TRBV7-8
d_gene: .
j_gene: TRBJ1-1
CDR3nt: TGTGCCAGCAGCTTACGACAGGAGAACACTGAAGCTTTCTTT
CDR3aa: CASSLRQENTEAFF

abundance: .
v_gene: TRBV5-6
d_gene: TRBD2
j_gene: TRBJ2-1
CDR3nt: TGTGCCAGCAGCTTGAGTGCGGGGGTCCACAATGAGCAGTTCTTC
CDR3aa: CASSLSAGVHNEQFF

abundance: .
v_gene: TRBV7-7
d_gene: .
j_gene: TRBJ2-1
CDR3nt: TGTGCCAGCAGCTTAACGCAGTCGAATGAGCAGTTCTTC
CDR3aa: CASSLTQSNEQFF

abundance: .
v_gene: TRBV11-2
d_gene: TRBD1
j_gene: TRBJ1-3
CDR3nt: TGTGCCAGCAGCTTGGGGACAGGGGCTGGAAACACCATATATTTT
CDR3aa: CASSLGTGAGNTIYF

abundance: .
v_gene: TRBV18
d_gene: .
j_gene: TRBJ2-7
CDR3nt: TGTGCCAGCTCAAGTAGCGAAACCTACGAGCAGTACTTC
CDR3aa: CASSSSETYEQYF

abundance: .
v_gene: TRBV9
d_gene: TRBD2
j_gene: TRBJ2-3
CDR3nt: TGTGCCAGCAGCGGTAGCGGGAGGGCCACAGATACGCAGTATTTT
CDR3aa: CASSGSGRATDTQYF

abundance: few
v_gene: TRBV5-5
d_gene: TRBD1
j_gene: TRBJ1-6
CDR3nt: TGTGCCAGCAGTTCCCCGGGACAGGGTAACTCACCCCTCCACTTT
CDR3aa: CASSSPGQGNSPLHF

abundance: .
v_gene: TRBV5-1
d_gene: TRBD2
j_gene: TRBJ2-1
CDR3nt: TGCGCCAGTGGGACTACCAGCGGAGACTACAATGAGCAGTTCTTC
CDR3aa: CASGTTSGDYNEQFF

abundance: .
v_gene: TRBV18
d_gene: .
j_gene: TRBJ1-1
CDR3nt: TGTGCCAGCTCACCAGTCCTCAGTATGAACACTGAAGCTTTCTTT
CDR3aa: CASSPVLSMNTEAFF

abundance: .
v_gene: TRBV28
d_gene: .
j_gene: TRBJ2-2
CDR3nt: TGTGCCAGCAGCCTAACGAACACCGGGGAGCTGTTTTTT
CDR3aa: CASSLTNTGELFF

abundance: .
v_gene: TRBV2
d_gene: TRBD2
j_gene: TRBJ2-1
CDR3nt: TGTGCCAGCAGGATTCTAGCGGGGGGTAGCAATGAGCAGTTCTTC
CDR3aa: CASRILAGGSNEQFF

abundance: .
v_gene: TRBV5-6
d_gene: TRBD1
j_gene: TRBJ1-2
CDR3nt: TGTGCCAGCAGTCAGGACAGGGGCATCGGTGGCTACACCTTC
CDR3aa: CASSQDRGIGGYTF

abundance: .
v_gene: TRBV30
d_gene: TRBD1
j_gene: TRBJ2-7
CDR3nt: TGTGCCTGTTCGACAGGGGGCTACGAGCAGTACTTC
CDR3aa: CACSTGGYEQYF

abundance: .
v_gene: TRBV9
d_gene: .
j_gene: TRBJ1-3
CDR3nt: TGTGCCAGCAGCTCAGGGGTCTCTGGAAACACCATATATTTT
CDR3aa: CASSSGVSGNTIYF

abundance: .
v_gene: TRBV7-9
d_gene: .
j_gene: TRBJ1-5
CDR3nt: TGTGCCAGCAGCTTAGGATTTGAGGAGAGCAATCAGCCCCAGCATTTT
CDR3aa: CASSLGFEESNQPQHF

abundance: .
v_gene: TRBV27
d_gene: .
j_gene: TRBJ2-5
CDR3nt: TGTGCCAGCAGTTTAGGGGACGGGAGAATTAGGCAAGAGACCCAGTACTTC
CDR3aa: CASSLGDGRIRQETQYF

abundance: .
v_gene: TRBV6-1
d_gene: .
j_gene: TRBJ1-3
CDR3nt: TGTGCCAGCAGTGAAGATACGGTGTCTGGAAACACCATATATTTT
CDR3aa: CASSEDTVSGNTIYF

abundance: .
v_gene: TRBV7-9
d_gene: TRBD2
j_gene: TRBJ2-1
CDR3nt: TGTGCCAGCAGCTTAGCACTAGCGGGGGTGATGGTTGAGCAGTTCTTC
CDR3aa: CASSLALAGVMVEQFF

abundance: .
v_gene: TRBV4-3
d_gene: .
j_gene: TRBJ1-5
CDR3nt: TGCGCCAGCAGCCAAGACAGGGGTCAGCCCCAGCATTTT
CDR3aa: CASSQDRGQPQHF

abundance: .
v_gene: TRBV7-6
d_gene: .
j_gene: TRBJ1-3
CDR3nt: TGTGCCAGCAGCTTATATCCCGGGACATCTATGGACACCATATATTTT
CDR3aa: CASSLYPGTSMDTIYF

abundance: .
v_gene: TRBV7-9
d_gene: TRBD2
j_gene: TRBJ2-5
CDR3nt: TGTGCCAGCAGCGACCCTCCGGCTAGCGGGGGGTACCAAGAGACCCAGTACTTC
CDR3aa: CASSDPPASGGYQETQYF

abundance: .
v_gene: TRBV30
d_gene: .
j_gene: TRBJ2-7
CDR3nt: TGTGCCTGGAGTCCCCTCCCTAGCGCCTCCTACGAGCAGTACTTC
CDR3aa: CAWSPLPSASYEQYF

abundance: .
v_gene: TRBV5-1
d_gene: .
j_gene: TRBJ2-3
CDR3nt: TGCGCCAGCAGCGGGCAGGATTCTAGCACAGATACGCAGTATTTT
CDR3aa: CASSGQDSSTDTQYF

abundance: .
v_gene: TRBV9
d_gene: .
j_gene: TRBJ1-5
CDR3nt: TGTGCCAGCAGCGTAGGGCCACAGGCGGCGAATCAGCCCCAGCATTTT
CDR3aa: CASSVGPQAANQPQHF

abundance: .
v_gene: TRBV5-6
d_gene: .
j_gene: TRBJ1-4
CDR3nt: TGTGCCAGCAGCTTGCAAGGGGAGGGTGAAAAACTGTTTTTT
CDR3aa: CASSLQGEGEKLFF

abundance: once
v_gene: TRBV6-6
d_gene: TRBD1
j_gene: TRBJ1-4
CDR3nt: TGTGCCAGCAGAAATGGACAGGGCGGGGAAAAACTGTTTTTT
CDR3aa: CASRNGQGGEKLFF

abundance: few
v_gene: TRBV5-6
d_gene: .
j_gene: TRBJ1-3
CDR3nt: TGTGCCAGCAGCTTGTTTGGCCAGGGTGGAAACACCATATATTTT
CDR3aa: CASSLFGQGGNTIYF

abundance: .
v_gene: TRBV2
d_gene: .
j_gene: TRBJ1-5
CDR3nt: TGTGCCAGCAGTGAAGGGCAGGGCGATCAGCCCCAGCATTTT
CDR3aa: CASSEGQGDQPQHF

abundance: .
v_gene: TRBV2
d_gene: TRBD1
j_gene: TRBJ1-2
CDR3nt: TGTGCCAGCCGGACAGGCCGCCCTGGCTACACCTTC
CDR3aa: CASRTGRPGYTF

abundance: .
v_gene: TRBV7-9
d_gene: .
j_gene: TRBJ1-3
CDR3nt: TGTGCCAGCAGCGACCCGGGGGTTGCTGGAAACACCATATATTTT
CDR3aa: CASSDPGVAGNTIYF

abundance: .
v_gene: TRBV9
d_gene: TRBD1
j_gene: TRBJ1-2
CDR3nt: TGTGCCAGCAGCGTAACAGGGGCCAACTATGGCTACACCTTC
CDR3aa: CASSVTGANYGYTF

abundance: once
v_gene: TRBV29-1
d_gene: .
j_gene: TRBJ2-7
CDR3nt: TGCAGCGTATCCCGGTCCTACGAGCAGTACTTC
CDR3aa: CSVSRSYEQYF

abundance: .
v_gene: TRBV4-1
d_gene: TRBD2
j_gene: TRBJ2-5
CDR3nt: TGCGCCAGCAGCCAAGATGGACAGCGGGGGCAGACCCAGTACTTC
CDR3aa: CASSQDGQRGQTQYF

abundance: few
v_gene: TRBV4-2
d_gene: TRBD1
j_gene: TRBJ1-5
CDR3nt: TGTGCCAGCAGCCAAGGACAGGGGCTCAATCAGCCCCAGCATTTT
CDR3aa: CASSQGQGLNQPQHF

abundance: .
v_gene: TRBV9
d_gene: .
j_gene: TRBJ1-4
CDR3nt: TGTGCCAGCAGCGTAGGACAGACCTCAACTAATGAAAAACTGTTTTTT
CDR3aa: CASSVGQTSTNEKLFF